The 12 T cell receptor beta chains below come from one sample, sequenced in a study of OX40 agonist ivuxolimab in advanced cancers. Assay: immunoSEQ multiplex PCR; the TCRdb copy retains only in-frame clones and omits some. The sample lists about 70,000 clones; about 88% were seen once. The sequenced sample was CD4+ or CD8+ T cells sorted from blood, obtained in a trial of the OX40 agonist ivuxolimab. These receptor sequences come from an adult with an advanced solid tumor such as melanoma, head and neck, liver or kidney cancer.

The chain joins TRBV18 to TRBJ2-5, with D hard to call. Germline values: CDR1 KGHSH, CDR2 LQKENI. Between the trimmed V and J ends, which lost 2 bases and 2 bases, there was a span of 6 bases. The CDR3 spans 13 residues. The CDR3 region has the DNA TGTGCCAGCTCACCAACCCAACAAGAGACCCAGTACTTC. This translates into CASSPTQQETQYF.

The chain employs TRBV10-3 and TRBJ1-2; D is unresolved. Per germline, CDR1 ENHRY and CDR2 SYGVKD. V was shortened by 6 bases and J by 4 bases, with 21 bases between the two germline ends. The CDR3 covers 16 residues. CDR3: CAIRNMYTQGTYGYTF. The CDR3 DNA reads as TGTGCCATCAGGAATATGTACACCCAAGGAACCTATGGCTACACCTTC.

This chain connects TRBV11-3 to TRBJ2-7; D is perhaps TRBD1 (5 bases). This CDR3 region has 12 residues. Germline CDR1 and CDR2: SGHNT and YENEEA. V lost 2 bases, J lost 4 bases, and 6 bases lay in between. The CDR3 region is CASSLQGYEQYF. CDR3 sequence (DNA): TGTGCCAGCAGCTTACAGGGTTACGAGCAGTACTTC.

The genes are TRBV19 and TRBJ2-5, with 7 nucleotides matching TRBD2. The CDR3 runs 14 residues. The germline V gene encodes CDR1 LNHDA and CDR2 SQIVND (reference sequence). Trimming took 4 bases from V and 0 from J; bases not matched to a gene: 2. The CDR3 DNA follows: TGTGCCAGTAGTACCCTAGCGGACCAAGAGACCCAGTACTTC. It is translated as CASSTLADQETQYF.

Concerning this clone: Sequence at one end of the junction differs from germline and may be a read error. This rearrangement joins TRBV15 to TRBJ2-7; D possibly matches TRBD1 or TRBD2 (5 bases each). This CDR3 comprises 16 residues. CDR1 is LNHNV and CDR2 is YYDKDF in the germline V gene (reference sequence). CDR3 nucleotide sequence: TGTGCCACCAGCGGAGACGGGACGGGGCCGTGGTACGAGCAGTACTTC. The encoded protein is CATSGDGTGPWYEQYF.

V is TRBV6-1 and J is TRBJ1-5, with D tentatively TRBD1 (6 bases). Per the germline V gene, CDR1 is MNHNS and CDR2 is SASEGT. Trimming shortened V by 9 bases and J by 5 bases, and 14 bases separated the two germline ends. This CDR3 contains 13 residues. The CDR3 sequence: CASASGGDQPQHF. The CDR3 DNA follows: TGTGCCAGTGCCTCGGGGGGCGATCAGCCCCAGCATTTT.

This chain uses TRBV7-6 with TRBJ2-7; D gene ambiguous. CDR3 length: 16 amino acids. V gave up 0 bases and J gave up 5 bases, with 17 bases separating them. The germline CDR1 and CDR2 sequences are SGHVS and FNYEAQ. For the CDR3, the DNA is TGTGCCAGCAGCTTAGCTTCCGGAGTACCCTCGGACGAGCAGTACTTC. Amino acids: CASSLASGVPSDEQYF.

A note on this clone: At one boundary the junction diverges from the germline segment, which might be a read error. V usage is TRBV9 and J usage is TRBJ2-5; the D is unclear. CDR1 SGDLS and CDR2 YYNGEE come from the germline V gene. The CDR3 spans 13 residues. The CDR3 nucleotides read TGTGCCGGCAGCGTAGGGTCTCAAGAGACCCAGTACTTC. As protein: CAGSVGSQETQYF.

This clone has a single count. This chain connects TRBV5-5 to TRBJ2-1; 10 positions match TRBD2. V was pared by 0 bases and J by 7 bases, with 7 bases of the junction left unmatched. Germline loops: CDR1 SGHKS, CDR2 YYEKEE (reference sequence). CDR3 length: 16 residues. The CDR3 sequence is CASSLVSSGSENEQFF. The CDR3 nucleotides are TGTGCCAGCAGCTTGGTCTCTAGCGGGAGCGAAAATGAGCAGTTCTTC.

The chain uses TRBV5-6 and TRBJ2-7, with 8 bases aligning to TRBD1. The CDR3 totals 15 residues. Unmatched junction bases numbered 8, after V lost 3 bases and J lost 3 bases. CDR1 and CDR2 from the germline V gene are SGHDT and YYEEEE. The CDR3 loop reads CASSSPRQGIYEQYF. CDR3 DNA sequence: TGTGCCAGCAGCTCGCCTCGACAGGGGATCTACGAGCAGTACTTC.

J is TRBJ1-6 and V is TRBV11-2; D is unresolved. Germline values: CDR1 SGHAT, CDR2 FQNNGV. Trimming removed 2 bases at V and 0 bases at J, with 2 bases between. The CDR3 loop spans 14 amino acids. This CDR3 is CASSLSSYNSPLHF. DNA for the CDR3: TGTGCCAGCAGCTTAAGCTCCTATAATTCACCCCTCCACTTT.

The chain employs TRBV7-3 and TRBJ2-1; unclear D gene. From germline, CDR1 is SGHTA and CDR2 FQGTGA. V was pared by 3 bases and J by 9 bases, with 12 bases between. The CDR3 runs 13 residues. DNA of the CDR3: TGTGCCAGCAGCTTCCTTGAGTTGGGTGAGCAGTTCTTC. This codes for CASSFLELGEQFF.